One and the same sample provided the 11 T cell receptor beta chains below, sequenced in a study of OX40 agonist ivuxolimab in advanced cancers. Libraries were prepared by immunoSEQ multiplex PCR; TCRdb keeps only in-frame clonotypes and omits some of them. The profile shows tens of thousands of clones, around nine tenths of them singletons. This specimen consisted of CD4+ or CD8+ T cells sorted from blood, obtained in a trial of the OX40 agonist ivuxolimab. All receptors come from an adult with an advanced solid tumor such as melanoma, head and neck, liver or kidney cancer.

The chain joins TRBV29-1 to TRBJ2-7; 9 positions match TRBD2. Per germline, CDR1 SQVTM and CDR2 ANQGSEA. V shed 0 bases, J shed 1 base, and the junction held 19 bases outside the gene matches. This CDR3 has 20 residues. CDR3 sequence: CSVEDPLAGTPQVGSYEQYV. DNA of the CDR3: TGCAGCGTTGAAGACCCTCTAGCGGGGACTCCTCAGGTAGGGTCCTACGAGCAGTACGTC.

This clone turned up a few times. The rearrangement uses TRBV28 and TRBJ1-4; TRBD1 might be the D (5 bases). CDR1 is MDHEN and CDR2 is SYDVKM in the germline V gene. CDR3 length: 14 residues. V dropped 4 bases and J dropped 8 bases, with 14 bases sitting between them. CDR3 sequence (DNA): TGTGCCAGCAGTTCCCAGGGTTCCCGGGAAAAACTGTTTTTT. Protein sequence: CASSSQGSREKLFF.

This chain joins TRBV27 and TRBJ2-5; D ambiguous. The V end lost 2 bases, the J end lost 5 bases, and 9 bases lay between the germline ends. This CDR3 spans 13 amino acids. Germline CDR1 reads MNHEY; CDR2 reads SMNVEV (reference sequence). CDR3 DNA: TGTGCCAGCAGTTTAATCAATCGGGAGACCCAGTACTTC. It is translated as CASSLINRETQYF.

This chain links TRBV7-9 with TRBJ2-6; weak D call: TRBD1 (5 bases). Trimming removed 5 bases at V and 0 bases at J, with 11 bases between. The CDR3 runs to 16 residues. Germline CDR1 is SEHNR and CDR2 is FQNEAQ (reference sequence). The CDR3 DNA sequence: TGTGCCAGCAGCGCAAAGACAGACTCTGGGGCCAACGTCCTGACTTTC. Its translation: CASSAKTDSGANVLTF.

The chain links TRBV4-1 to TRBJ1-5; 8 bases fit TRBD1. The trim removed 5 bases at V and 4 bases at J, leaving 7 bases unmatched. The V gene's germline CDR1 is MGHRA and CDR2 YSYEKL. CDR3 length equals 15 residues. In DNA, the CDR3 is TGCGCCAGCAGCTTCGGGACAGGAGCAAATCAGCCCCAGCATTTT. Protein product: CASSFGTGANQPQHF.

This sequence joins TRBV27 and TRBJ1-2; no definite D call. The CDR3 sequence is 16 residues long. Germline CDR1 reads MNHEY; CDR2 reads SMNVEV (reference sequence). The V end was cut by 0 bases, the J end by 4 bases, with 15 bases between. The CDR3 DNA follows: TGTGCCAGCAGTTTATCGGGTGGGCGGGCTGTCTATGGCTACACCTTC. It specifies CASSLSGGRAVYGYTF.

The chain employs TRBV2 and TRBJ2-5; 11 bases fit TRBD1. Germline CDR1 reads SNHLY; CDR2 reads FYNNEI. This CDR3 spans 14 amino acids. V lost 4 bases and J lost 5; bases outside the gene matches: 3. The CDR3 DNA reads TGTGCCAGCAGTGGGACAGGGGGCGCCGAGACCCAGTACTTC. It codes for CASSGTGGAETQYF.

The chain joins TRBV10-1 to TRBJ2-3; D ambiguous. Germline CDR1 WNHNN, CDR2 SYGVQD (reference sequence). V lost 6 bases to trimming and J lost 2 bases, with 12 bases between them. The CDR3 is 14 residues long. This CDR3 reads CASRVWRNTDTQYF. CDR3 in DNA: TGCGCCAGCAGAGTATGGAGAAACACAGATACGCAGTATTTT.

This clone occurred once. DNA of the CDR3: TGTGCCAGCAGCCAAGTAGTCGGAGCTAGCAATCAGCCCCAGCATTTT. Protein: CASSQVVGASNQPQHF. The chain combines TRBV4-2 with TRBJ1-5; D remains ambiguous. From germline, CDR1 is LGHNA and CDR2 YNFKEQ. Trimming cost V 1 base and J 0 bases, with 10 bases left between them. The CDR3 spans 16 residues.

This clone was recorded once. V and J are TRBV18 and TRBJ1-1; 7 bases map to TRBD1. CDR1 and CDR2 from the germline V gene are KGHSH and LQKENI. This CDR3 spans 15 amino acids. Trimming removed 3 bases from V and 0 bases from J; junction bases left unmatched: 4. The CDR3 DNA is TGTGCCAGCTCACCCAACAGGGGTTTGAACACTGAAGCTTTCTTT. It translates to CASSPNRGLNTEAFF. The full variable domain, in which reference TRBV18 and TRBJ1-1 provide the parts outside the CDR3, is NAGVMQNPRHLVRRRGQEARLRCSPMKGHSHVYWYRQLPEEGLKFMVYLQKENIIDESGMPKERFSAEFPKEGPSILRIQQVVRGDSAAYFCASSPNRGLNTEAFFGQGTRLTVV.

This chain links TRBV6-5 with TRBJ2-7, with 13 bases that match TRBD2. V trimming: 6 bases; J trimming: 3 bases; junction bases outside the gene matches: 5. Per the germline V gene, CDR1 is MNHEY and CDR2 is SVGAGI. CDR3 length equals 15 residues. For the CDR3, the DNA is TGTGCCAGCAGATCGGGACTAGCGGGGCACTACGAGCAGTACGTC. The encoded protein is CASRSGLAGHYEQYV.